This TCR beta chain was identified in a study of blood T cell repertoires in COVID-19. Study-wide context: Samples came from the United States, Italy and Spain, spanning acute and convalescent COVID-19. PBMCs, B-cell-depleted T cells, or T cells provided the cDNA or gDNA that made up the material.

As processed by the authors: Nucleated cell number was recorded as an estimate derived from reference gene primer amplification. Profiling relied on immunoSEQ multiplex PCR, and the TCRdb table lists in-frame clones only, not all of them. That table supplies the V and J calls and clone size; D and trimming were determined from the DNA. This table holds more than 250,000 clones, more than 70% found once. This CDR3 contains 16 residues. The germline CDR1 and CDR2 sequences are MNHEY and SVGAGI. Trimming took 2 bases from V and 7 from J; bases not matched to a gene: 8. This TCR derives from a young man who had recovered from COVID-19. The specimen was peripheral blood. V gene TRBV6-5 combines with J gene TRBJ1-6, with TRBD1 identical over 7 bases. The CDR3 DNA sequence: TGTGCCAGCAGTTACCTCCGACAGGGACGGAATTCACCCCTCCACTTT. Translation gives CASSYLRQGRNSPLHF.